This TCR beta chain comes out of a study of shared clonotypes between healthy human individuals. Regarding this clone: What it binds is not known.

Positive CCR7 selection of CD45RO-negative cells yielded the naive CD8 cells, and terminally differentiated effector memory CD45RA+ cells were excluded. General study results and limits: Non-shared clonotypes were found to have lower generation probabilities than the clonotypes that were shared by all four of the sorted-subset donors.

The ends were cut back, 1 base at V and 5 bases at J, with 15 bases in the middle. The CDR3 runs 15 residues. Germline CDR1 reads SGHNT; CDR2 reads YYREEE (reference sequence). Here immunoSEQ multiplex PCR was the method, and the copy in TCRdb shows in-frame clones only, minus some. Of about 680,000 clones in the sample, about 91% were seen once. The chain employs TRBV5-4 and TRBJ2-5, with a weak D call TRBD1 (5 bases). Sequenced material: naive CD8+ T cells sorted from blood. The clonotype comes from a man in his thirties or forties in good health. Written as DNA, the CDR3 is TGTGCCAGCAGCTTGTCTTTAGGGGCAGGGGAGACCCAGTACTTC. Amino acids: CASSLSLGAGETQYF.